This TCR beta chain appears in the sequencing data of a study of cytomegalovirus exposure and HLA in healthy donors. Study-wide results and limits: Specificity for CMV antigens was confirmed in vitro for a few of the CMV-associated chains. Reports credit the classifier with highly specific, highly sensitive diagnosis of cytomegalovirus status. Despite most TCR sequences being rare, some public TCRs occurred in many donors.

The repertoire was sequenced with immunoSEQ multiplex PCR; TCRdb's copy has only in-frame clones and lacks some. The sample contains fewer than 200,000 clones, roughly 91% of which appear only once. About this clone itself: No antigen is known for it.

The sequencing sample was made of PBMCs. This receptor was taken from a woman under 30 in good health and CMV-seropositive.

CDR3 DNA sequence: TGTGCCAGCAGTCCGGGTTACTACGAGCAGTACTTC. This encodes CASSPGYYEQYF. The J gene is TRBJ2-7, the V gene TRBV21-1; TRBD2 was called by the table and not checked on the DNA. TRBV21-1 counts as a pseudogene. The CDR3 loop spans 12 amino acids.